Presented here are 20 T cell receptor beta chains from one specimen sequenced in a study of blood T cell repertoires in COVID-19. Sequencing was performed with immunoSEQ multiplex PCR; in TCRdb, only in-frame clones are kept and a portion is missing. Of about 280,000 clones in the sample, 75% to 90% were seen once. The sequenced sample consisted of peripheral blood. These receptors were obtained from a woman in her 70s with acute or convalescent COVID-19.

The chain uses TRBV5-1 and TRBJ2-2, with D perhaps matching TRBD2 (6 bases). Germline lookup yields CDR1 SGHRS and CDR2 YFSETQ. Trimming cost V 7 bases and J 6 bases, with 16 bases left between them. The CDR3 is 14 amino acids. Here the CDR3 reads CASSRGGEAGELFF. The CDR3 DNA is TGCGCCAGCTCCCGGGGCGGGGAGGCCGGGGAGCTGTTTTTT.

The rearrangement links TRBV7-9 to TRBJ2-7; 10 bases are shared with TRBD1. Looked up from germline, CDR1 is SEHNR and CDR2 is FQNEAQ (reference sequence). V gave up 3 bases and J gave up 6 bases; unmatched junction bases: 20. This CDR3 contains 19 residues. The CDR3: CASSFPIDRGRPARAEQYF. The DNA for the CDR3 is TGTGCCAGCAGCTTTCCCATTGACAGGGGGCGCCCTGCTCGTGCCGAGCAGTACTTC.

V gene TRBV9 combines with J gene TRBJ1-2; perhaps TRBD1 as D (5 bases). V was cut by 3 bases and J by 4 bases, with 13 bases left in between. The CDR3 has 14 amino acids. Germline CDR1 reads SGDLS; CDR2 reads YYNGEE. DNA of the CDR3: TGTGCCAGCAGCGCTCCCCGGGGGGTCTATGGCTACACCTTC. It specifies CASSAPRGVYGYTF.

The CDR3 sequence: CASSSSTENIQYF. The CDR3 DNA follows: TGTGCCAGCAGCTCTAGCACAGAAAACATTCAGTACTTC. This chain connects TRBV7-9 to TRBJ2-4, with a tentative D call TRBD2 (5 bases). The germline V gene has CDR1 SEHNR and CDR2 FQNEAQ (reference sequence). V lost 4 bases and J lost 5, with 9 bases in between. The CDR3 has 13 residues.

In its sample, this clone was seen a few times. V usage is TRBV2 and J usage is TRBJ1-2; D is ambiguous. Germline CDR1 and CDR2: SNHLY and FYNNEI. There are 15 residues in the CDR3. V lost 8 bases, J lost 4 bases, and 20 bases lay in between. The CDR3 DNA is TGTGCCAGCGGATTCGATGTAGGAGGAGGCTATGGCTACACCTTC. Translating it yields CASGFDVGGGYGYTF.

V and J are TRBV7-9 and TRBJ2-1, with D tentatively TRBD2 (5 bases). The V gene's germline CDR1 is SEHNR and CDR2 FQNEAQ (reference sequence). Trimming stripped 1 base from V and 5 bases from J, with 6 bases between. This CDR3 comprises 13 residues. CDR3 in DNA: TGTGCCAGCAGCTTAGTCGGGGACAATGAGCAGTTCTTC. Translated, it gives CASSLVGDNEQFF.

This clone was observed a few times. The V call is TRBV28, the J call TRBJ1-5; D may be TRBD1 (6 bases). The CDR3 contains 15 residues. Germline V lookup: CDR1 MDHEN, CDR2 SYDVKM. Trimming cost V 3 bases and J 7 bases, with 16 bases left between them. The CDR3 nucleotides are TGTGCCAGCAGTTTCGGGCGGGGGCCGAGGCAGCCCCAGCATTTT. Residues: CASSFGRGPRQPQHF. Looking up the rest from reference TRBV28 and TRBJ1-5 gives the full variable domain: DVKVTQSSRYLVKRTGEKVFLECVQDMDHENMFWYRQDPGLGLRLIYFSYDVKMKEKGDIPEGYSVSREKKERFSLILESASTNQTSMYLCASSFGRGPRQPQHFGDGTRLSIL.

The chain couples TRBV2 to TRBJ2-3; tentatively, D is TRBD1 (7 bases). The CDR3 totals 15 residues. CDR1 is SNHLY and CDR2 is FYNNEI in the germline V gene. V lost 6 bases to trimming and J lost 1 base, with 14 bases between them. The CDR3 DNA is TGTGCCAGCAGCCAGGGGGGCCGTGGCACAGATACGCAGTATTTT. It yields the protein CASSQGGRGTDTQYF.

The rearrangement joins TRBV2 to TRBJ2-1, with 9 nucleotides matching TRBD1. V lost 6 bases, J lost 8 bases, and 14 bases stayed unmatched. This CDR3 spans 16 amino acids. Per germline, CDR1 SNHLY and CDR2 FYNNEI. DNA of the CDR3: TGTGCCAGCAGCACAACTACCGGGACAGGGAGGGATGAGCAGTTCTTC. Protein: CASSTTTGTGRDEQFF.

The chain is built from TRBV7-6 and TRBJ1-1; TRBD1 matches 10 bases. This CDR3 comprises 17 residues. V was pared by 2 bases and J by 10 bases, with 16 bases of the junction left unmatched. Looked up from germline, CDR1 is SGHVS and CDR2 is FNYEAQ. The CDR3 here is CASSLSGTGAPTSVAFF. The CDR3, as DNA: TGTGCCAGCAGCTTAAGCGGGACAGGGGCCCCTACCTCAGTAGCTTTCTTT.

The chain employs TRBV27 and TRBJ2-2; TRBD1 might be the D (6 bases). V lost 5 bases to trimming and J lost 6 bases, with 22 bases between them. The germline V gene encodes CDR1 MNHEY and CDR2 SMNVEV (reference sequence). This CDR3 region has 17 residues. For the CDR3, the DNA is TGTGCCAGCAGTCTCGACCGGGGCAGGGGAGTCCCCGGGGAGCTGTTTTTT. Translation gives CASSLDRGRGVPGELFF.

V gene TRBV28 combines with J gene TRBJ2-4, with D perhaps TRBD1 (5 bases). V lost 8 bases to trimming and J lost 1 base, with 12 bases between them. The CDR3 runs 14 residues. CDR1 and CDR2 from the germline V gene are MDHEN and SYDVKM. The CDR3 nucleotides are TGTGCCAGCGTAGGGGCCGGGGCCAAAAACATTCAGTACTTC. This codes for CASVGAGAKNIQYF. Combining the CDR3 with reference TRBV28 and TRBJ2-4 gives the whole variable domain DVKVTQSSRYLVKRTGEKVFLECVQDMDHENMFWYRQDPGLGLRLIYFSYDVKMKEKGDIPEGYSVSREKKERFSLILESASTNQTSMYLCASVGAGAKNIQYFGAGTRLSVL.

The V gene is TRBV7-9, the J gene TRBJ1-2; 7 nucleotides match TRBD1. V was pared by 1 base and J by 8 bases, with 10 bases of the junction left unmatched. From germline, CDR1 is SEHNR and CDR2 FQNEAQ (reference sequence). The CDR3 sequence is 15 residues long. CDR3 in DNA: TGTGCCAGCAGCTTAGGGGACAGACGATCGGGGGGCTACACCTTC. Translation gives CASSLGDRRSGGYTF.

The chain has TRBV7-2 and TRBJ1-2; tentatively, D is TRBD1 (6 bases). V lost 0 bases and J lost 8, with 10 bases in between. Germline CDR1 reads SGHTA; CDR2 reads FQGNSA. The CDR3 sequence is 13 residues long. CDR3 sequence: CASSLADRRGYTF. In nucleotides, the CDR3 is TGTGCCAGCAGCTTAGCGGACAGAAGGGGCTACACCTTC. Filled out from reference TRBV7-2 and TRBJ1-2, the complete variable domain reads GAGVSQSPSNKVTEKGKDVELRCDPISGHTALYWYRQSLGQGLEFLIYFQGNSAPDKSGLPSDRFSAERTGGSVSTLTIQRTQQEDSAVYLCASSLADRRGYTFGSGTRLTVV.

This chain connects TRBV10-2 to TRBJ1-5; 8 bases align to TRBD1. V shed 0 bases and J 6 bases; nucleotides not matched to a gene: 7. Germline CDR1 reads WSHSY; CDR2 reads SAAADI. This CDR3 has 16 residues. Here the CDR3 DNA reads TGCGCCAGCAGTGAGTCTGGCAGGGGGCAGGCTCAGCCCCAGCATTTT. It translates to CASSESGRGQAQPQHF.

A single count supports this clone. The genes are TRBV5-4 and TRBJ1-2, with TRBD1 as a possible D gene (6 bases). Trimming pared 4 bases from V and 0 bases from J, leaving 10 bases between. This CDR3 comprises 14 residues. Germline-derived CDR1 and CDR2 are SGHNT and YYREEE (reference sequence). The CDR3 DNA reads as TGTGCCAGCAGCCTAGGACAGCCTAACTATGGCTACACCTTC. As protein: CASSLGQPNYGYTF.

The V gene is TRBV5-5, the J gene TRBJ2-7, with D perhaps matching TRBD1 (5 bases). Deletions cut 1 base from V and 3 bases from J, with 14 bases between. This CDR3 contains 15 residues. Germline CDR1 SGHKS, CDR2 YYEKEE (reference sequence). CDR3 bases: TGTGCCAGCAGCTTGAAGTGGGGCCAGGGCTACGAGCAGTACTTC. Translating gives CASSLKWGQGYEQYF.

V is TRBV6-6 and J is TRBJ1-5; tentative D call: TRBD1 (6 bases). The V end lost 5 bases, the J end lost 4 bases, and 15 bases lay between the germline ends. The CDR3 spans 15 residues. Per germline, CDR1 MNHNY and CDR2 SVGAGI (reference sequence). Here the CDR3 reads CASSPTGTTNQPQHF. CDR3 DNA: TGTGCCAGCAGTCCTACCGGGACAACAAATCAGCCCCAGCATTTT.

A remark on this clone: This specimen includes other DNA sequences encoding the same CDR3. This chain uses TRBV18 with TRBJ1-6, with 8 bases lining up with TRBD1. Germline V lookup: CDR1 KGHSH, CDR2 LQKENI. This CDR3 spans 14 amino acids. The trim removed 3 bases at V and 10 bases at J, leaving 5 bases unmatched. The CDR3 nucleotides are TGTGCCAGCTCACCGGACAGGGTACGATCACCCCTCCACTTT. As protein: CASSPDRVRSPLHF.

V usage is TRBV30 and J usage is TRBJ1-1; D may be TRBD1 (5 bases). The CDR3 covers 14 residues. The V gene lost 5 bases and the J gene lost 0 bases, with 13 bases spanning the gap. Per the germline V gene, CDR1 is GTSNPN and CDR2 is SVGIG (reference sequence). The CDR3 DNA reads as TGTGCCTGGGACTATGGACACCTGAACACTGAAGCTTTCTTT. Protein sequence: CAWDYGHLNTEAFF.